Shown below are 24 T cell receptor beta chains from a single sample sequenced in a study of resident and recirculating memory T cells in vitiligo. Clones were read by immunoSEQ multiplex PCR, and TCRdb kept only the in-frame ones, dropping some. The sample includes 75,000 to 85,000 clones, under 95% of them seen just once. The sample taken for sequencing was blood. Every receptor here comes from a male donor with vitiligo.

This chain links TRBV7-2 with TRBJ1-4; D remains unclear. The germline gives CDR1 SGHTA, CDR2 FQGNSA. The CDR3 runs 15 residues. V gave up 2 bases and J gave up 8 bases, with 15 bases separating them. The CDR3 sequence is CASSLLAVAREKLFF. CDR3 DNA: TGTGCCAGCAGCTTACTGGCGGTGGCCAGAGAAAAACTGTTTTTT.

The chain joins TRBV6-4 to TRBJ2-7; D remains unclear. V shed 2 bases and J shed 7 bases, with 18 bases lying between them. There are 15 residues in the CDR3. Germline values: CDR1 MRHNA, CDR2 SNTAGT. CDR3 bases: TGTGCCAGCAGTGACGTATTTTCATTGACTGGGGAGCAGTACTTC. This encodes CASSDVFSLTGEQYF.

CDR3 sequence (DNA): TGCGCCAGCAGCTCCTCCCCCTCCGGGAACACTGAAGCTTTCTTT. Its translation: CASSSSPSGNTEAFF. This sequence joins TRBV5-1 and TRBJ1-1; no definite D call. The CDR3 totals 15 residues. Germline loops: CDR1 SGHRS, CDR2 YFSETQ. Trimming cost V 3 bases and J 1 base, with 13 bases left between them.

The chain combines TRBV19 with TRBJ2-5; D might be TRBD1 (5 bases). CDR3 length: 13 residues. Trimming took 7 bases from V and 5 from J, leaving 14 bases between them. Looked up from germline, CDR1 is LNHDA and CDR2 is SQIVND (reference sequence). In DNA, the CDR3 is TGTGCCAGTACCGACAGCCCCGATGAGACCCAGTACTTC. Encoded protein: CASTDSPDETQYF.

The rearrangement links TRBV5-1 to TRBJ2-6, with 11 bases identical to TRBD1. Germline CDR1 is SGHRS and CDR2 is YFSETQ. The CDR3 extends over 18 amino acids. V was clipped by 1 base and J by 3 bases; unmatched bases: 6. The CDR3 DNA reads TGCGCCAGCAGCTTGAATGGACAGGGGGCGGTTGGGGCCAACGTCCTGACTTTC. The encoded protein is CASSLNGQGAVGANVLTF.

The genes are TRBV28 and TRBJ2-1, with 12 bases matching TRBD2. Trimming at V came to 5 bases and at J to 3 bases, leaving 11 bases not matched to a gene. Per the germline V gene, CDR1 is MDHEN and CDR2 is SYDVKM. The CDR3 sequence is 18 residues long. CDR3 DNA sequence: TGTGCCAGCAGTACGGGACTAGCGGGCCGGAACCGCTACAATGAGCAGTTCTTC. Translating gives CASSTGLAGRNRYNEQFF.

This clone has just a few counts. The chain recombines TRBV18 with TRBJ1-2, with 7 bases fitting TRBD1. CDR3 length: 15 residues. Looked up from germline, CDR1 is KGHSH and CDR2 is LQKENI. Trimming removed 6 bases from V and 2 bases from J; junction bases left unmatched: 9. CDR3 sequence (DNA): TGTGCCAGCTCCGGGACAGTTCATTCGAACTATGGCTACACCTTC. It translates to CASSGTVHSNYGYTF.

The chain couples TRBV5-6 to TRBJ1-2; TRBD1 is a possible D gene (6 bases). There are 16 residues in the CDR3. V lost 1 base to trimming and J lost 2 bases, with 15 bases between them. The germline V gene has CDR1 SGHDT and CDR2 YYEEEE. CDR3 residues: CASSLLAGATNYGYTF. CDR3 coding DNA: TGTGCCAGCAGCTTGTTAGCAGGGGCAACGAACTATGGCTACACCTTC.

V gene TRBV27 combines with J gene TRBJ2-1; weak D call: TRBD2 (7 bases). This CDR3 region has 14 residues. Germline lookup yields CDR1 MNHEY and CDR2 SMNVEV (reference sequence). The V gene lost 9 bases and the J gene lost 7 bases, with 19 bases spanning the gap. CDR3 coding DNA: TGTGCCAGAGGGGGGGAGAAACCAGGAAATGAGCAGTTCTTC. Encoded protein: CARGGEKPGNEQFF.

The chain has TRBV28 and TRBJ1-1; TRBD1 matches at 7 bases. The CDR3 has 12 residues. The J segment lost 11 bases and the V segment lost 6 bases, leaving 9 bases of the junction unmatched. The V gene's germline CDR1 is MDHEN and CDR2 SYDVKM. CDR3 coding DNA: TGTGCCAGCAGAATCACAGGGGAGAGGGCTTTCTTT. Translating it yields CASRITGERAFF.

The rearrangement uses TRBV5-1 and TRBJ1-1; TRBD1 aligns across 10 bases. Germline trimming cut 4 bases from V and 5 bases from J; bases unmatched to any gene: 11. The CDR3 consists of 16 residues. Germline lookup yields CDR1 SGHRS and CDR2 YFSETQ. The CDR3 sequence is CASSPFLGQGGTEAFF. In DNA, the CDR3 is TGCGCCAGCAGCCCATTCCTCGGACAGGGGGGGACTGAAGCTTTCTTT.

This chain joins TRBV28 and TRBJ2-7; weak D call: TRBD2 (5 bases). Germline V gene sequence: CDR1 MDHEN, CDR2 SYDVKM. V lost 6 bases, J lost 2 bases, and 17 bases lay in between. The CDR3 sequence is 15 residues long. The CDR3 here is CASSFNLGLPYEQYF. The CDR3 region has the DNA TGTGCCAGCAGCTTCAACCTTGGACTGCCCTACGAGCAGTACTTC.

The V gene is TRBV20-1, the J gene TRBJ1-1, with D tentatively TRBD1 (5 bases). V lost 4 bases and J lost 5, with 8 bases in between. Germline V gene sequence: CDR1 DFQATT, CDR2 SNEGSKA (reference sequence). The CDR3 contains 11 residues. CDR3 in amino acids: CSATGRTEAFF. The CDR3 bases are TGCAGTGCTACAGGGAGGACTGAAGCTTTCTTT.

The chain joins TRBV7-3 to TRBJ2-3; a weak D match, TRBD2 (5 bases). The V gene's germline CDR1 is SGHTA and CDR2 FQGTGA. The CDR3 covers 17 residues. Trimming pared 2 bases from V and 0 bases from J, leaving 15 bases between. The CDR3, as DNA: TGTGCCAGCAGCTTATTTGGTTCAGCGGTTAGCACAGATACGCAGTATTTT. Translation gives CASSLFGSAVSTDTQYF.

The gene calls are TRBV4-2 and TRBJ2-2, with TRBD2 matching 8 bases. With 4 bases clipped from V and 0 bases from J, the junction kept 13 bases outside the gene matches. In germline, CDR1 is LGHNA, CDR2 YNFKEQ. This CDR3 comprises 19 residues. As DNA, the CDR3 is TGTGCCAGCAGCCCTGACGCCTGGCGGGAGGCTCCGAACACCGGGGAGCTGTTTTTT. Protein product: CASSPDAWREAPNTGELFF.

V gene TRBV25-1 combines with J gene TRBJ2-1; 11 bases fit TRBD1. Trimming took 10 bases from V and 8 from J; bases not matched to a gene: 7. The CDR3 extends over 13 amino acids. Germline V gives CDR1 MGHDK, CDR2 SYGVNS. The CDR3 bases are TGTGCCACCACCCCGGGACAGGGGGATGAGCAGTTCTTC. Its protein is CATTPGQGDEQFF.

The chain employs TRBV9 and TRBJ2-2; D is undetermined. V was clipped by 2 bases and J by 0 bases, with 5 bases between them. CDR1 SGDLS and CDR2 YYNGEE come from the germline V gene. CDR3 length: 14 amino acids. The CDR3, as DNA: TGTGCCAGCAGCGTTGTAGCGAACACCGGGGAGCTGTTTTTT. It codes for CASSVVANTGELFF. Filled out from reference TRBV9 and TRBJ2-2, the complete variable domain reads DSGVTQTPKHLITATGQRVTLRCSPRSGDLSVYWYQQSLDQGLQFLIQYYNGEERAKGNILERFSAQQFPDLHSELNLSSLELGDSALYFCASSVVANTGELFFGEGSRLTVL.

V usage is TRBV6-1 and J usage is TRBJ2-3; D possibly corresponds to TRBD2 (5 bases). The length of the CDR3 is 17 residues. CDR1 is MNHNS, CDR2 SASEGT, per germline. The V end lost 3 bases, the J end lost 3 bases, and 19 bases lay between the germline ends. CDR3 nucleotide sequence: TGTGCCAGCAGTGACCAATGGGCGGACCCGGGGACAGATACGCAGTATTTT. Encoded protein: CASSDQWADPGTDTQYF.

This clone was counted a few times. The genes are TRBV2 and TRBJ2-5; 13 nucleotides match TRBD2. The V gene end was trimmed by 6 bases and the J gene end by 4 bases; junction bases not matched to a gene: 8. Germline V gene lookup returns CDR1 SNHLY and CDR2 FYNNEI. The CDR3 totals 16 residues. The CDR3 loop is CASSPFRLAGGETQYF. In DNA, the CDR3 is TGTGCCAGCAGCCCTTTTAGACTAGCGGGAGGAGAGACCCAGTACTTC.

This clone appeared once. The rearrangement uses TRBV9 and TRBJ1-2; D possibly corresponds to TRBD1 (5 bases). V was clipped by 4 bases and J by 5 bases, with 18 bases between them. In germline, CDR1 is SGDLS, CDR2 YYNGEE. The CDR3 length is 15 residues. The CDR3 protein is CASSPIPGGGYGYTF. CDR3 coding DNA: TGTGCCAGCAGCCCTATCCCCGGGGGAGGGTATGGCTACACCTTC. The whole variable domain, filled in from reference TRBV9 and TRBJ1-2, reads DSGVTQTPKHLITATGQRVTLRCSPRSGDLSVYWYQQSLDQGLQFLIQYYNGEERAKGNILERFSAQQFPDLHSELNLSSLELGDSALYFCASSPIPGGGYGYTFGSGTRLTVV.

The chain carries TRBV5-1 and TRBJ2-2, with 7 positions matching TRBD1. With V trimmed by 3 bases and J by 5 bases, 7 bases remained unmatched. Germline assignment: CDR1 SGHRS and CDR2 YFSETQ. The CDR3 sequence is 15 residues long. Written as DNA, the CDR3 is TGCGCCAGCAGCTCGGGACAGTTTCATACCGGGGAGCTGTTTTTT. This encodes CASSSGQFHTGELFF.

The gene calls are TRBV7-9 and TRBJ2-3; 10 positions match TRBD2. V trimming: 10 bases; J trimming: 2 bases; junction bases outside the gene matches: 9. The CDR3 spans 15 residues. CDR1 is SEHNR, CDR2 FQNEAQ, per germline (reference sequence). CDR3: CANEVAGGLTDTQYF. The CDR3 nucleotides read TGTGCCAACGAAGTAGCGGGAGGACTCACAGATACGCAGTATTTT.

V and J are TRBV4-1 and TRBJ2-3; TRBD2 matches 11 bases. Germline CDR1 reads MGHRA; CDR2 reads YSYEKL. The CDR3 has 18 residues. The junction had 11 bases not matched to a gene; V was cut back by 0 bases and J by 6 bases. CDR3 loop: CASSQEWTSGSRRDTQYF. The CDR3 DNA reads TGCGCCAGCAGCCAAGAGTGGACTAGCGGGTCTAGGAGGGATACGCAGTATTTT.

The chain combines TRBV19 with TRBJ2-7; maybe TRBD1 (6 bases). CDR1 is LNHDA, CDR2 SQIVND, per germline (reference sequence). This CDR3 contains 13 residues. V was pared by 5 bases and J by 7 bases, with 15 bases between. The CDR3 loop is CASSQGLLSEQYF. CDR3 sequence (DNA): TGTGCCAGTAGTCAGGGGTTGCTCTCGGAGCAGTACTTC.